A selection of T cell receptor beta chains follows, all from one sample in a study of blood T cell repertoires in COVID-19. Generated by immunoSEQ multiplex PCR, the TCRdb table keeps only in-frame clones and is missing some. The data hold roughly 200,000 clones, with around four fifths observed a single time. Source material: peripheral blood. These receptors were collected from a middle-aged man with active or convalescent COVID-19. The CDR3 runs from the conserved cysteine through the conserved F or W. Fields, in order: CDR3 length, V gene, D gene, J gene, clone size, CDR3 DNA, CDR3 protein. D genes are given only for firm matches. Clone sizes are given selectively: once, few, many, or a class where the clone is expanded.

>15|TRBV7-2|-|TRBJ2-2|-
TGTGCCAGCAGCAGGACAGAGCAGAACACCGGGGAGCTGTTTTTT
CASSRTEQNTGELFF
>15|TRBV6-2/TRBV6-3|-|TRBJ1-3|-
TGTGCCAGCAGTTACTCGACAGCAGCGGGAAACACCATATATTTT
CASSYSTAAGNTIYF
>15|TRBV30|-|TRBJ2-4|few
TGTGCCTGGAGTGCGGTAGATGGTTCCAAAAACATTCAGTACTTC
CAWSAVDGSKNIQYF
>15|TRBV6-2/TRBV6-3|TRBD1|TRBJ2-7|once
TGTGCCAGCAGTTACGCAGGACAGGGGGCTTACGAGCAGTACTTC
CASSYAGQGAYEQYF
>17|TRBV6-1|TRBD1|TRBJ1-6|-
TGTGCCAGCAGTGGTGGGGCAGGGGGCGCCCGAAATTCACCCCTCCACTTT
CASSGGAGGARNSPLHF
>17|TRBV24-1|TRBD1|TRBJ1-4|-
TGTGCCACCAGTGCCCTCGGAGGGGGCCGGTCCTTAGAAAAACTGTTTTTT
CATSALGGGRSLEKLFF
>15|TRBV25-1|-|TRBJ2-2|-
TGTGCCAGCAGTGAATCGGGGGCGAACACCGGGGAGCTGTTTTTT
CASSESGANTGELFF
>14|TRBV30|TRBD1|TRBJ2-7|-
TGTGCCTGGAGAGATAAAACAGGGGGTCACGAGCAGTACTTC
CAWRDKTGGHEQYF
>15|TRBV3-1/TRBV3-2|-|TRBJ1-1|few
TGTGCCAGCAGCCAAGAAGAAGGGGCGACAAGTGAAGCTTTCTTT
CASSQEEGATSEAFF
>12|TRBV4-3|-|TRBJ2-3|-
TGCGCCAGCAGCCAAGACAGGTATACGCAGTATTTT
CASSQDRYTQYF
>13|TRBV10-3|-|TRBJ2-7|-
TGTGCCATCAGTGAGATACTAGGGGGCGAGCAGTACTTC
CAISEILGGEQYF
>15|TRBV5-1|-|TRBJ1-4|-
TGCGCCAGCAGCTCCTCGGTAGATCCAAATGAAAAACTGTTTTTT
CASSSSVDPNEKLFF
>14|TRBV29-1|TRBD2|TRBJ2-2|few
TGCAGCGTTGGGAGCGGGGGGGCTCCCGGGGAGCTGTTTTTT
CSVGSGGAPGELFF
>12|TRBV6-5|-|TRBJ1-1|few
TGTGCCAGCAGATCCAGGGGTACTGAAGCTTTCTTT
CASRSRGTEAFF
>14|TRBV19|-|TRBJ1-1|-
TGTGCCAGTAGACCGCTAGGGGCCGGCACTGAAGCTTTCTTT
CASRPLGAGTEAFF
>14|TRBV10-3|-|TRBJ1-3|-
TGTGCCATCAGTGACCCCCTGGTCGGAGACACCATATATTTT
CAISDPLVGDTIYF
>14|TRBV5-6|-|TRBJ2-5|-
TGTGCCAGCAGCTTGGGAAGGGGACAAGAGACCCAGTACTTC
CASSLGRGQETQYF
>19|TRBV4-2|TRBD1|TRBJ2-3|-
TGTGCCAGCAGCCAAGATCCTGGACAGGCGACGACTAGCACAGATACGCAGTATTTT
CASSQDPGQATTSTDTQYF
>16|TRBV6-2/TRBV6-3|-|TRBJ1-1|-
TGTGCCAGCAGTAGACCACGGACAGCTTATGAGATTGAAGCTTTCTTT
CASSRPRTAYEIEAFF
>15|TRBV18|-|TRBJ1-2|-
TGTGCCAGCTCACCCCAACCGGGGGGAGGGAGCGGCTACACCTTC
CASSPQPGGGSGYTF
>14|TRBV4-1|-|TRBJ2-5|-
TGCGCCAGCAGCCTCCGACAATCCGAAGAGACCCAGTACTTC
CASSLRQSEETQYF
>14|TRBV11-2|-|TRBJ2-7|-
TGTGCCAGCAGCTTAACCCGGGGAGACTACGAGCAGTACTTC
CASSLTRGDYEQYF
>16|TRBV7-2|-|TRBJ2-1|-
TGTGCCAGCAGCTTAGCGTTCGGGGGTATGGGGAATGAGCAGTTCTTC
CASSLAFGGMGNEQFF
>13|TRBV3-1/TRBV3-2|-|TRBJ2-7|-
TGTGCCAGCGCGCAGGGGAGAACCTACGAGCAGTACTTC
CASAQGRTYEQYF
>16|TRBV4-1|-|TRBJ1-1|few
TGCGCCAGCAGCCACCCTGGAGGGGGGGAAAACACTGAAGCTTTCTTT
CASSHPGGGENTEAFF
>17|TRBV10-3|TRBD2|TRBJ2-6|few
TGTGCCACCGGGACTAGCGGGAGGGCCTCTGGGGCCAACGTCCTGACTTTC
CATGTSGRASGANVLTF
>12|TRBV2|TRBD1|TRBJ1-2|-
TGTGCCAGTAGGGGACAGTCCTATGGCTACACCTTC
CASRGQSYGYTF
>14|TRBV27|TRBD1|TRBJ1-4|few
TGTGCCAGCAGCCGCAAGACAGGGTCTGAAAAACTGTTTTTT
CASSRKTGSEKLFF
>15|TRBV28|-|TRBJ1-5|-
TGTGCCAGCAGTTTTCGGACAGCTAGCAATCAGCCCCAGCATTTT
CASSFRTASNQPQHF
>15|TRBV18|-|TRBJ1-5|-
TGTGCCAGCTCACCACTCGACGGGGTCAATCAGCCCCAGCATTTT
CASSPLDGVNQPQHF
>13|TRBV12-3/TRBV12-4|-|TRBJ2-5|-
TGTGCCAGCAGTTTTGGAGGGAAAGAGACCCAGTACTTC
CASSFGGKETQYF
>16|TRBV7-8|TRBD2|TRBJ2-1|-
TGTGCCAGCAGCTTTAGCGGCAAAGCGAGGGGAGGGGAGCAGTTCTTC
CASSFSGKARGGEQFF
>15|TRBV6-5|-|TRBJ1-2|-
TGTGCCAGCACCGCAGGAGGCAGCACCAACTATGGCTACACCTTC
CASTAGGSTNYGYTF
>14|TRBV10-2|TRBD1|TRBJ1-6|-
TGCGCCAGCAGCGGGACAGCGAATAATTCACCCCTCCACTTT
CASSGTANNSPLHF
>15|TRBV6-2/TRBV6-3|TRBD1|TRBJ1-1|-
TGTGCCAGCAGTATCTGGACAGGGGCGAACACTGAAGCTTTCTTT
CASSIWTGANTEAFF